This is a list of T cell receptor beta chains from one sample in a study of a mutant IDH1 vaccine in newly diagnosed glioma. The repertoire was sequenced with immunoSEQ multiplex PCR; TCRdb's copy has only in-frame clones and lacks some. This repertoire shows over 15,000 clones, roughly 96% found once; its top ten account for more than 3.5%. This specimen was peripheral blood mononuclear cells (PBMCs), taken from a glioma patient treated with radiotherapy, temozolomide or both. Receptors were obtained from a young woman with glioma. Some clones in this sample may be carry-over from other donors' samples. CDR3s include the opening cysteine and the closing phenylalanine or tryptophan. A D gene is named only where the DNA matches it firmly. Size tells how often a clone was seen (once, few, many) or the class of an expanded clone, and some rows leave it out.

D gene: .
V gene: TRBV9
clone size: .
J gene: TRBJ1-3
CDR3 DNA: TGTGCCAGCAGCGTGCGGGGGGTAGGAAACACCATATATTTT
CDR3 protein: CASSVRGVGNTIYF

D gene: .
V gene: TRBV7-2
clone size: .
J gene: TRBJ1-5
CDR3 DNA: TGTGCCAGCAGCTTAGGAGGGTGGAGCAATCAGCCCCAGCATTTT
CDR3 protein: CASSLGGWSNQPQHF

D gene: .
V gene: TRBV4-2
clone size: .
J gene: TRBJ1-3
CDR3 DNA: TGTGCCAGCAGCCAAGGTATCGGACTCAGCTCTGGAAACACCATATATTTT
CDR3 protein: CASSQGIGLSSGNTIYF

D gene: TRBD2
V gene: TRBV7-9
clone size: .
J gene: TRBJ2-3
CDR3 DNA: TGTGCCAGCAGCATCAGCGGGGCCACAGATACGCAGTATTTT
CDR3 protein: CASSISGATDTQYF

D gene: .
V gene: TRBV10-3
clone size: .
J gene: TRBJ2-7
CDR3 DNA: TGTGCCATCAGTGAGTTGAGCGGCGAGCAGTACTTC
CDR3 protein: CAISELSGEQYF

D gene: .
V gene: TRBV18
clone size: once
J gene: TRBJ1-5
CDR3 DNA: TGTGCCAGCTCACCCAGGCGGGGGGCGCCGGATCAGCCCCAGCATTTT
CDR3 protein: CASSPRRGAPDQPQHF

D gene: .
V gene: TRBV4-1
clone size: .
J gene: TRBJ1-1
CDR3 DNA: TGCGCCAGCAGCCAAACTCCGACAGTGAACACTGAAGCTTTCTTT
CDR3 protein: CASSQTPTVNTEAFF

D gene: .
V gene: TRBV18
clone size: .
J gene: TRBJ2-7
CDR3 DNA: TGTGCCAGCTCGCAGGAACCCCCCGGGTCCTCCTACGAGCAGTACTTC
CDR3 protein: CASSQEPPGSSYEQYF

D gene: TRBD1
V gene: TRBV13
clone size: .
J gene: TRBJ2-2
CDR3 DNA: TGTGCCAGCAGCACAGGGGGCACCGGGGAGCTGTTTTTT
CDR3 protein: CASSTGGTGELFF

D gene: .
V gene: TRBV5-6
clone size: .
J gene: TRBJ2-7
CDR3 DNA: TGTGCCAGCAGCTTTGAACAGGGTGATTCCCTCTCCGAGCAGTACTTC
CDR3 protein: CASSFEQGDSLSEQYF

D gene: TRBD1
V gene: TRBV28
clone size: .
J gene: TRBJ1-6
CDR3 DNA: TGTGCCAGCAGTTTCGGCCCCGGGGTCTGGGGACAGAGCTCCTATAATTCACCCCTCCACTTT
CDR3 protein: CASSFGPGVWGQSSYNSPLHF

D gene: TRBD1
V gene: TRBV30
clone size: .
J gene: TRBJ2-1
CDR3 DNA: TGTGCCTGGAGGGGACAGACAAGAACGGATGAGCAGTTCTTC
CDR3 protein: CAWRGQTRTDEQFF

D gene: TRBD2
V gene: TRBV7-2
clone size: .
J gene: TRBJ2-7
CDR3 DNA: TGTGCCAGCAGCTTCCGAGTATTTAGCGGGAGGGAGACCTACGAGCAGTACTTC
CDR3 protein: CASSFRVFSGRETYEQYF

D gene: .
V gene: TRBV12-1
clone size: .
J gene: TRBJ1-3
CDR3 DNA: TGTGCCAGCAGCTGGGAGGACAGGGCGCGGGGAAACACCATATATTTT
CDR3 protein: CASSWEDRARGNTIYF

D gene: TRBD1
V gene: TRBV10-3
clone size: .
J gene: TRBJ1-5
CDR3 DNA: TGTGCCATCAGTGAAGAAACAGGGGATCAGCCCCAGCATTTT
CDR3 protein: CAISEETGDQPQHF

D gene: .
V gene: TRBV29-1
clone size: .
J gene: TRBJ1-6
CDR3 DNA: TGCAGCGTTGGGGGGAGTAGGTCACCCCTCCACTTT
CDR3 protein: CSVGGSRSPLHF

D gene: .
V gene: TRBV19
clone size: .
J gene: TRBJ1-1
CDR3 DNA: TGTGCCAGTACCCCACCGGGTTTATGGGGGGAAGCTTTCTTT
CDR3 protein: CASTPPGLWGEAFF

D gene: .
V gene: TRBV19
clone size: .
J gene: TRBJ1-5
CDR3 DNA: TGTGCCAGTAGTATAGTCCCGCTAAATCAGCCCCAGCATTTT
CDR3 protein: CASSIVPLNQPQHF

D gene: .
V gene: TRBV29-1
clone size: .
J gene: TRBJ2-7
CDR3 DNA: TGCAGCGTTGGGGGGTCCCGACAAGCCCCTCCGTACGAGCAGTACTTC
CDR3 protein: CSVGGSRQAPPYEQYF

D gene: .
V gene: TRBV7-9
clone size: .
J gene: TRBJ2-6
CDR3 DNA: TGTGCCAGCAGCTTAAGGGTCCTGATCTCTGGGGCCAACGTCCTGACTTTC
CDR3 protein: CASSLRVLISGANVLTF

D gene: .
V gene: TRBV9
clone size: .
J gene: TRBJ2-7
CDR3 DNA: TGTGCCAGCAGCGTAGACGGTCTTAAGGACGAGCAGTACTTC
CDR3 protein: CASSVDGLKDEQYF

D gene: .
V gene: TRBV5-1
clone size: .
J gene: TRBJ2-3
CDR3 DNA: TGCGCCAGCAGCTTTAGCACAGATACGCAGTATTTT
CDR3 protein: CASSFSTDTQYF